This T cell receptor beta chain was sequenced for a study of vaccination and CD4 T cells after COVID-19 (dated by TCRdb to between 2021 and 2024). Regarding the study in general: The convalescent cohort comprised six males and four females, including two Hispanic individuals, seven Caucasians, two Asians and one multiracial person. Post-COVID blood samples from convalescent patients were collected a median of roughly 100 days after diagnosis, with a range of 35 to 161 days. In roughly eleven COVID-19 convalescent patients and a handful of infection-naive healthy vaccine recipients, the spike-specific CD4+ TCR repertoire before mRNA vaccination was compared with the repertoire after mRNA vaccination. Post-vaccine blood samples were taken a median of around 68 days after the second vaccine dose, with a range of roughly 13 to 250 days. In an earlier paper using these donors, memory CD4+ T cell crossreactivity between SARS-CoV-2 and common cold coronavirus spike proteins was assessed at the TCR clonotype level. For stimulating the cultures, overlapping spike peptide pools were used, derived from SARS-CoV-2 as well as from the common cold coronaviruses HCoV-NL63, HCoV-OC43 and HCoV-229E. In control cultures, a CEFX viral epitope pool was used as positive control, an HIV-1 Nef peptide pool was used as negative control, or no peptide was added. Each participant got two doses of either the Pfizer-BioNTech BNT162b2 vaccine (n=8) or the Moderna mRNA-1273 vaccine (n=2).

The investigation overall reported the following: The number of convalescent patients in the study was relatively small, and the study did not examine early timepoints following natural infection. Of the vaccine-specific clones found in convalescent patients, nearly all (304 of 307) were mono-reactive for SARS-CoV-2 spike instead of being cross-reactive with common cold coronaviruses. In convalescent patients, a median approximately 90% of post-vaccine SARS-CoV-2-reactive clones were detected only after vaccination, suggesting vaccine-specific priming. The median count of SARS-CoV-2-reactive clonotypes went up from approximately 22 after infection to 35 to 40 after vaccination, although the change was not significant.

Library preparation used PCR. DNA from cultured CD4+ T cells underwent TCR sequencing with the Oncomine TCR Beta short-read assay at the Johns Hopkins FTIC core. Genomic DNA was extracted from the cultured CD4+ T cells with the QIAamp micro DNA kit. Oncomine TCR Beta libraries made from cultured CD4+ T cells were pooled using unique dual indexes and sequenced on an Illumina iSeq 100. Concerning the study's data processing: Non-productive sequences were removed, and CDR3s that did not start with C, did not end with F or W, or were shorter than 7 amino acids were discarded. Antigen-specific clonotypes were identified using the MANAFEST web application through comparison of peptide-stimulated wells with reference and other culture wells. Positive clones required FDR below 0.05, an odds ratio above 5, and productive frequency above 0.1% in at least two of three replicate wells. Clonotypes that were significantly expanded in both SARS-CoV-2 spike wells and at least one common cold coronavirus spike condition were defined as cross-reactive. Using R version 3.6.1, CDR3 homology was evaluated through Levenshtein distances (stringdist) along with unrooted phylogenetic trees (ape). TCRdb passed the public sequencing reads through fastp at Q25 and MiXCR, retaining productive beta sequences. Each entry is one CDR3 protein sequence, shown with its most common DNA and genes. TCRdb, not the original authors, processed these V and J calls. This sample gives about 6,700 distinct CDR3 sequences in total; under 30% of them show up just once. The ten largest clones take up 25% to 35% of the sample.

This specimen's treatment or condition label, per the study, means: roughly 11-day PBMC culture with coronavirus spike peptide pools or control peptides (ViraFEST assay). CD4+ T cells from unexposed donors were collected before the COVID-19 pandemic (2011-2018). The ViraFEST assay was used in the study, in which antigen-specific T cells were expanded with peptide pools and expanded clonotypes were subsequently identified by TCR sequencing. Each well held fewer than 2.5 million PBMCs cultured with approximately 9.2 ug/ml peptide pools in IMDM containing 5% human AB serum and roughly 9.3 IU/ml IL-2. On days 3 and 7, half of the culture medium was replaced with fresh IL-2-containing medium. Once the cells had been in culture for over nine days, the EasySep CD4+ T cell isolation kit was used to isolate CD4+ T cells by negative selection. As far as cell numbers permitted, CD4+ T cells from unexposed donors were tested for reactivity against SARS-CoV-2 S and N as well as four spike pools from common cold coronaviruses. Ficoll-Paque Plus gradient centrifugation was used to isolate PBMCs from whole blood, and the isolated PBMCs were then either used fresh or cryopreserved at -140C. Triplicate wells were generally used for each culture condition. Leukapheresis product for the unexposed donors was bought commercially.

As regards this clonotype: What this receptor recognizes is not known. Per-base qualities were not stored, and no clone one base away is much larger.

Sample: CD4+ T cells from blood, cultured in vitro. This sequence originates from a human donor in good health.

This receptor has the CDR3 CASSSRTSGVTAQYF. In nucleotides, the sequence is TGTGCCAGCAGTTCCCGGACTAGCGGGGTCACGGCCCAGTACTTC. The chain is encoded by TRBV27 joined to TRBJ2-5; TRBD2 fits 12 bases in the junction. From V the trimming removes 4 bases and from J it removes 9 bases, while the gene matches leave 9 bases of the junction unaccounted for. The germline V gene (reference sequence) gives CDR1 as MNHEY and CDR2 as SMNVEV. The CDR3 has 15 amino acids, counting the end cysteine and phenylalanine. The only DNA kept is the CDR3, 45 bases in frame from the first base.